The clone carrying this TCR beta chain has a handful of counts. This specimen belongs to a study of identical twins. The germline gives CDR1 SGHRS, CDR2 YFSETQ. The length of the CDR3 is 18 residues. The J segment lost 4 bases and the V segment lost 4 bases, leaving 15 bases of the junction unmatched. In TCRdb, the 5' RACE reads were re-called with MiXCR into one record per CDR3 protein. The data contain around 1.7 million distinct CDR3 sequences, under 35% of them seen just once; the ten biggest clones take up 0.25% to 0.3%. This receptor was identified in a newborn girl in good health. Material: cord blood. This chain joins TRBV5-1 and TRBJ2-4, with 9 bases lining up with TRBD1. CDR3 sequence: CASSLLLTGGREKNIQYF. CDR3 DNA: TGCGCCAGCAGCCTGTTACTAACAGGGGGCCGGGAGAAAAACATTCAGTACTTC.